This T cell receptor beta chain was documented in a study of blood T cell repertoires in COVID-19. Overall study: COVID-19 samples from acute and convalescent phases originated in the United States, Italy and Spain. T cells, B-cell-depleted T cells, or PBMCs provided the cDNA or gDNA that served as material.

This CDR3 has 17 residues. From germline, CDR1 is SGHVS and CDR2 FQNEAQ. J was trimmed by 7 bases and V by 0 bases; bases with no gene match: 9. Authors' processing steps: Cell counts per sample came from amplifying reference gene primers. Libraries were prepared by immunoSEQ multiplex PCR; TCRdb keeps only in-frame clonotypes and omits some of them. The V and J calls and the clone size are those of that table, but D and trimming were determined from the DNA. In the table there are 95,000 to 100,000 clones, 80% to 90% of which are singletons. Sequencing input: peripheral blood. The chain is built from TRBV7-8 and TRBJ1-2; 12 bases match TRBD1. This clonotype was sampled from an older man with acute or convalescent COVID-19. The DNA for the CDR3 is TGTGCCAGCAGCTTAGCGTCGGGACAGGGGGCGTTTGGTGGCTACACCTTC. Translating it yields CASSLASGQGAFGGYTF.